This passage covers 31 T cell receptor beta chains from one sample sequenced in a study of blood T cell repertoires in COVID-19. The method was immunoSEQ multiplex PCR; TCRdb's version includes in-frame clones alone and lacks a portion of them. The sample has some 120,000 clones, about 77% seen once. The sequenced sample was peripheral blood. Receptors originate from a human donor in a cohort sampled during active COVID-19.

This chain connects TRBV6-6 to TRBJ1-1; the match to TRBD1 covers 8 bases. The CDR3 contains 12 residues. Germline V gives CDR1 MNHNY, CDR2 SVGAGI (reference sequence). The junction had 5 bases not matched to a gene; V was cut back by 8 bases and J by 6 bases. The CDR3 loop is CASGNRGSEAFF. CDR3 in DNA: TGTGCCAGCGGAAACAGGGGGTCTGAAGCTTTCTTT.

In its sample, this clone was seen once. The chain combines TRBV27 with TRBJ2-1, with 9 positions matching TRBD2. This CDR3 comprises 14 residues. The trim removed 3 bases at V and 9 bases at J, leaving 6 bases unmatched. Germline loops: CDR1 MNHEY, CDR2 SMNVEV (reference sequence). The CDR3 loop is CASSLGGRAREQFF. The CDR3 bases are TGTGCCAGCAGTTTGGGCGGGAGGGCCCGTGAGCAGTTCTTC.

V gene TRBV28 combines with J gene TRBJ2-1, with TRBD2 matching over 7 bases. CDR1 and CDR2 (germline): MDHEN, SYDVKM. The V segment lost 6 bases and the J segment 4 bases; nucleotides outside the gene matches: 9. The CDR3 spans 15 residues. The CDR3 DNA reads as TGTGCCAGCAGCCCCAGGCTAGCGGTTTACAATGAGCAGTTCTTC. This gives the protein CASSPRLAVYNEQFF.

This clone has more than one count but fewer than ten. The chain's CDR3 is CASSSEGLQETQYF. In nucleotides, the CDR3 is TGTGCCAGCAGCTCAGAGGGACTCCAAGAGACCCAGTACTTC. The chain carries TRBV9 and TRBJ2-5; TRBD2 is a possible D gene (6 bases). The germline V gene encodes CDR1 SGDLS and CDR2 YYNGEE. V was cut by 4 bases and J by 1 base, with 11 bases left in between. This CDR3 spans 14 amino acids.

The chain links TRBV28 to TRBJ2-7, with 12 positions matching TRBD2. With 4 bases clipped from V and 4 bases from J, the junction kept 14 bases outside the gene matches. The length of the CDR3 is 18 residues. Per the germline V gene, CDR1 is MDHEN and CDR2 is SYDVKM. CDR3 sequence (DNA): TGTGCCAGCAGTTCTCACGAACTAGCGGGAGGCCTAGGGTACGAGCAGTACTTC. This codes for CASSSHELAGGLGYEQYF.

This clone was seen only a few times. This chain joins TRBV6-2 or TRBV6-3 and TRBJ2-1, with D tentatively TRBD2 (5 bases). The length of the CDR3 is 14 residues. V shed 6 bases and J shed 6 bases, with 15 bases lying between them. The germline CDR1 and CDR2 sequences are MNHEY and SVGEGT. This CDR3 is CASSSTRELNEQFF. CDR3 nucleotide sequence: TGTGCCAGCAGCTCAACCCGGGAACTCAATGAGCAGTTCTTC.

The chain couples TRBV20-1 to TRBJ2-1; TRBD2 matches at 13 bases. The CDR3 covers 17 residues. Germline V lookup: CDR1 DFQATT, CDR2 SNEGSKA (reference sequence). The J segment lost 4 bases and the V segment lost 3 bases, leaving 9 bases of the junction unmatched. CDR3 coding DNA: TGCAGTGCTAGTGGACTAGCGGGAGTGGCCGGGTACAATGAGCAGTTCTTC. Its protein product is CSASGLAGVAGYNEQFF.

The chain has TRBV6-1 and TRBJ2-2; tentative D call: TRBD2 (6 bases). The germline V and J ends were trimmed by 2 bases and 5 bases, with 9 bases remaining between them. From germline, CDR1 is MNHNS and CDR2 SASEGT. This CDR3 is built from 14 residues. The DNA for the CDR3 is TGTGCCAGCAGTGAATCGGGGGATACCGGGGAGCTGTTTTTT. Encoded protein: CASSESGDTGELFF.

J is TRBJ2-3 and V is TRBV5-1; 12 positions match TRBD2. Germline trimming cut 4 bases from V and 2 bases from J; bases unmatched to any gene: 11. Germline values: CDR1 SGHRS, CDR2 YFSETQ. This CDR3 comprises 18 residues. In DNA, the CDR3 is TGCGCCAGCAGCCTCCGGACTAGCGGGATCCGGTACACAGATACGCAGTATTTT. It specifies CASSLRTSGIRYTDTQYF.

V gene TRBV27 combines with J gene TRBJ1-1, with D maybe TRBD1 (5 bases). The CDR3 is 15 residues long. V shed 2 bases and J shed 1 base, with 11 bases lying between them. The germline V gene has CDR1 MNHEY and CDR2 SMNVEV (reference sequence). The CDR3 loop is CASSLMGQGNTEAFF. In DNA form, the CDR3 reads TGTGCCAGCAGTTTAATGGGGCAGGGGAACACTGAAGCTTTCTTT.

The chain uses TRBV7-6 and TRBJ2-3; 11 bases align to TRBD1. The CDR3 has 16 residues. J was trimmed by 4 bases and V by 5 bases; bases with no gene match: 8. In germline, CDR1 is SGHVS, CDR2 FNYEAQ. Here the CDR3 DNA reads TGTGCCAGCAGCGGACAGGGGGCAGTATATTCAGATACGCAGTATTTT. It encodes CASSGQGAVYSDTQYF.

The chain links TRBV5-6 to TRBJ2-2; maybe TRBD1 (6 bases). Germline CDR1 and CDR2: SGHDT and YYEEEE. The CDR3 is 15 residues long. Trimming pared 5 bases from V and 3 bases from J, leaving 14 bases between. The CDR3 protein is CASSFDRLYTGELFF. The CDR3 DNA sequence: TGTGCCAGCAGTTTTGACAGGTTATACACCGGGGAGCTGTTTTTT.

The chain joins TRBV9 to TRBJ2-2, with TRBD2 as a possible D gene (6 bases). The CDR3 spans 16 residues. V was cut by 3 bases and J by 6 bases, with 18 bases left in between. The germline CDR1 and CDR2 sequences are SGDLS and YYNGEE. CDR3 DNA sequence: TGTGCCAGCAGCGCCAGACTAGACGTGATCTCCGGGGAGCTGTTTTTT. This translates into CASSARLDVISGELFF.

The chain is built from TRBV2 and TRBJ2-2; 9 nucleotides line up with TRBD1. With V trimmed by 5 bases and J by 5 bases, 6 bases remained unmatched. This CDR3 is 15 amino acids long. The germline gives CDR1 SNHLY, CDR2 FYNNEI. This chain's CDR3 is CASSKDRGETGELFF. The CDR3, as DNA: TGTGCCAGCAGTAAGGACAGGGGAGAGACCGGGGAGCTGTTTTTT.

There are a few counts of this clone. The CDR3 sequence: CASSLDQRDEQYF. Here the CDR3 DNA reads TGTGCCAGCAGCTTAGACCAACGGGACGAGCAGTACTTC. The J gene is TRBJ2-7, the V gene TRBV7-2; no reliable D call. The CDR3 sequence is 13 residues long. Germline-derived CDR1 and CDR2 are SGHTA and FQGNSA. V was shortened by 1 base and J by 5 bases, with 9 bases between the two germline ends.

This rearrangement joins TRBV12-2 to TRBJ1-4. TRBV12-2 counts as a pseudogene. The CDR3 sequence is 14 residues long. Written as DNA, the CDR3 is TGTGCAAGTCGCGCTGGGACGGCGGGGGGAAAACTGTTTTTT. It specifies CASRAGTAGGKLFF.

The chain links TRBV5-4 to TRBJ2-1, with TRBD1 identical over 8 bases. J gave up 1 base and V 3 bases, and 9 bases lay outside the gene matches. CDR1 SGHNT and CDR2 YYREEE come from the germline V gene (reference sequence). The CDR3 extends over 17 amino acids. DNA of the CDR3: TGTGCCAGCAGCTCCAACCGACAGGGGCGATCCTACAATGAGCAGTTCTTC. It translates to CASSSNRQGRSYNEQFF. Variable domain in full (rest from reference TRBV5-4 and TRBJ2-1): ETGVTQSPTHLIKTRGQQVTLRCSSQSGHNTVSWYQQALGQGPQFIFQYYREEENGRGNFPPRFSGLQFPNYSSELNVNALELDDSALYLCASSSNRQGRSYNEQFFGPGTRLTVL.

The CDR3, as DNA: TGTGCCAGTAGAAGGCAGGGGGCGATTACCGGGGAGCTGTTTTTT. As protein: CASRRQGAITGELFF. The V and J genes are TRBV19 and TRBJ2-2; 8 bases map to TRBD1. The germline V gene has CDR1 LNHDA and CDR2 SQIVND (reference sequence). Trimming removed 6 bases from V and 5 bases from J; junction bases left unmatched: 8. There are 15 residues in the CDR3.

The chain uses TRBV5-4 and TRBJ2-3; the match to TRBD2 covers 15 bases. V lost 5 bases to trimming and J lost 5 bases; unmatched junction nucleotides: 9. Germline V lookup: CDR1 SGHNT, CDR2 YYREEE (reference sequence). The CDR3 spans 17 residues. The CDR3 DNA follows: TGTGCCAGCAGAGGACTAGCGGGGGGGCAGTTCAAAGATACGCAGTATTTT. It specifies CASRGLAGGQFKDTQYF.

The chain uses TRBV29-1 and TRBJ1-2, with 8 bases matching TRBD1. Looked up from germline, CDR1 is SQVTM and CDR2 is ANQGSEA. The V segment lost 6 bases and the J segment 10 bases; nucleotides outside the gene matches: 13. This CDR3 spans 13 amino acids. CDR3 region: CSVETGQGNFYTF. The DNA for the CDR3 is TGCAGCGTGGAAACAGGACAGGGCAATTTCTACACCTTC.

A few counts support this clone. The V and J genes are TRBV4-2 and TRBJ2-7, with TRBD1 matching over 10 bases. V was clipped by 4 bases and J by 5 bases; unmatched bases: 8. The CDR3 contains 15 residues. The germline V gene has CDR1 LGHNA and CDR2 YNFKEQ. CDR3: CASSPRTGGVNEQYF. The CDR3 region has the DNA TGTGCCAGCAGCCCCCGGACAGGGGGTGTCAACGAGCAGTACTTC.

CDR3: CASSFGGRPSSPLHF. The DNA of the CDR3 is TGTGCCAGCAGCTTCGGGGGACGCCCGTCCTCACCCCTCCACTTT. This sequence joins TRBV7-8 and TRBJ1-6; D might be TRBD1 (5 bases). The length of the CDR3 is 15 residues. V lost 3 bases, J lost 10 bases, and 16 bases lay in between. The germline V gene encodes CDR1 SGHVS and CDR2 FQNEAQ.

The rearrangement uses TRBV7-9 and TRBJ1-5, with D uncertain. The CDR3 consists of 17 residues. V shed 1 base and J shed 1 base, with 14 bases lying between them. Germline CDR1 reads SEHNR; CDR2 reads FQNEAQ (reference sequence). CDR3 sequence (DNA): TGTGCCAGCAGCTTAGAACGAGGCGTTTTGAGCAATCAGCCCCAGCATTTT. This encodes CASSLERGVLSNQPQHF.

V is TRBV5-4 and J is TRBJ2-5, with 9 bases lining up with TRBD2. The CDR3 totals 20 residues. Germline V CDR1 and CDR2: SGHNT, YYREEE (reference sequence). Trimming removed 3 bases from V and 2 bases from J; junction bases left unmatched: 20. As DNA, the CDR3 is TGTGCCAGCAGCTCACCAACACCGGGACTGCGGGGGGGGCTTCAAGAGACCCAGTACTTC. The encoded protein is CASSSPTPGLRGGLQETQYF.

This clone came up a few times. The V call is TRBV7-8, the J call TRBJ2-2, with 9 bases that match TRBD2. The CDR3 covers 17 residues. The trim removed 7 bases at V and 0 bases at J, leaving 9 bases unmatched. Germline CDR1 is SGHVS and CDR2 is FQNEAQ. CDR3 loop: CASIGTSLSANTGELFF. The CDR3 coding sequence is TGTGCCAGCATCGGGACTAGCCTATCCGCGAACACCGGGGAGCTGTTTTTT.

This rearrangement joins TRBV12-3 or TRBV12-4 to TRBJ2-1; a possible D gene is TRBD2 (6 bases). Trimming pared 4 bases from V and 12 bases from J, leaving 13 bases between. The CDR3 loop spans 12 amino acids. CDR3 amino acids: CASSSRYGRQFF. CDR3 sequence (DNA): TGTGCCAGCAGTTCTCGTTACGGGAGGCAGTTCTTC.

J is TRBJ2-7 and V is TRBV9; 8 positions match TRBD2. CDR3 length equals 14 residues. Germline V gene lookup returns CDR1 SGDLS and CDR2 YYNGEE. Unmatched junction bases numbered 10, after V lost 4 bases and J lost 7 bases. The CDR3 DNA follows: TGTGCCAGCAGCCCTACGGGGGGGGCGCGTGAGCAGTACTTC. It is translated as CASSPTGGAREQYF.

This clone was counted a single time. The V and J genes are TRBV6-5 and TRBJ2-2, with TRBD1 as a possible D gene (7 bases). Germline lookup yields CDR1 MNHEY and CDR2 SVGAGI. Between the trimmed V and J ends, which lost 6 bases and 5 bases, there was a span of 16 bases. The CDR3 sequence is 15 residues long. CDR3 DNA: TGTGCCAGCAGGACAGGGTACGGGAGTACCGGGGAGCTGTTTTTT. It encodes CASRTGYGSTGELFF.

The chain is built from TRBV5-5 and TRBJ1-2, with TRBD1 matching 8 bases. This CDR3 region has 14 residues. V shed 0 bases, J shed 5 bases, and the junction held 3 bases outside the gene matches. CDR1 and CDR2 from the germline V gene are SGHKS and YYEKEE (reference sequence). CDR3 residues: CASSLDRGGYGYTF. CDR3 in DNA: TGTGCCAGCAGCTTGGACAGGGGGGGATATGGCTACACCTTC. Together with reference TRBV5-5 and TRBJ1-2, the CDR3 gives the full variable domain: DAGVTQSPTHLIKTRGQQVTLRCSPISGHKSVSWYQQVLGQGPQFIFQYYEKEERGRGNFPDRFSARQFPNYSSELNVNALLLGDSALYLCASSLDRGGYGYTFGSGTRLTVV.

The rearrangement joins TRBV30 to TRBJ1-4, with unresolved D. CDR1 and CDR2 (germline): GTSNPN, SVGIG (reference sequence). V lost 0 bases and J 6 bases, leaving 11 bases between the germline ends. This CDR3 spans 14 amino acids. The DNA for the CDR3 is TGTGCCTGGAGTGTACGAGTGGCGGATGAAAAACTGTTTTTT. Translated: CAWSVRVADEKLFF.

This clone was recorded only once. The chain combines TRBV9 with TRBJ2-2; D is unclear. Germline values: CDR1 SGDLS, CDR2 YYNGEE. V was shortened by 0 bases and J by 10 bases, with 4 bases between the two germline ends. There are 11 residues in the CDR3. The CDR3 here is CASSVGAELFF. The DNA of the CDR3 is TGTGCCAGCAGCGTAGGGGCGGAGCTGTTTTTT. Based on the CDR3 plus reference TRBV9 and TRBJ2-2, the full variable domain is DSGVTQTPKHLITATGQRVTLRCSPRSGDLSVYWYQQSLDQGLQFLIQYYNGEERAKGNILERFSAQQFPDLHSELNLSSLELGDSALYFCASSVGAELFFGEGSRLTVL.